This T cell receptor beta chain emerged from a study of CXCR3-negative and CXCR3-positive naive CD8 T cells. General observations from the study: CXCR3-positive naive cells carried more hydrophobic TRB CDR3s than CXCR3-negative naive cells did.

Worth noting for this clonotype: The antigen is undetermined.

CD45RO-CCR7+CD27+CD95- was the phenotype of naive CD8+ T cells. Libraries were UMI-labeled 5' RACE TRB cDNA. TCRdb re-called the 5' RACE reads; every CDR3 protein appears as one record, without DNA. The sample has over 150,000 distinct CDR3 sequences. Germline V gives CDR1 SGHTA, CDR2 FQGTGA. This CDR3 spans 13 amino acids. The sequence was obtained from a human donor in good health. Some clones in this sample may be carry-over from other donors' samples. This chain joins TRBV7-3 and TRBJ2-3. Sequencing was done on a sample of naive CXCR3+ CD8+ T cells from blood. The subset is: CD45RO-CCR7+CD27+CD95- naive CD8+ T cells expressing CXCR3 (TNR3+). CDR3 sequence: CASSPSLTDTQYF.